This T cell receptor beta chain stems from a study of blood T cell repertoires in COVID-19. Whole-study context: Samples representing acute and convalescent COVID-19 were sourced from the United States, Italy and Spain. PBMCs, B-cell-depleted T cells, or T cells were the source of the cDNA or gDNA that made up the material.

The study assigned cohorts using participant-reported clinical history. What the recovered Cohort 3 donors had was two negative PCRs, clearance, or symptom resolution. The CDR3 runs 15 residues. Trimming took 5 bases from V and 4 from J; bases not matched to a gene: 7. The germline V gene has CDR1 SGHTA and CDR2 FQGNSA. Here immunoSEQ multiplex PCR was the method, and the copy in TCRdb shows in-frame clones only, minus some. The sample contains under 150,000 clones, around 86% of which appear only once. This sequence was found in a young man who had recovered from COVID-19. The J gene is TRBJ2-1, the V gene TRBV7-2, with 8 positions matching TRBD1. The sample was PBMCs or T cells enriched from blood (not recorded which). The CDR3 nucleotides read TGTGCCAGCAGCGTTGACAGGGGTAAATACAATGAGCAGTTCTTC. This sequence encodes CASSVDRGKYNEQFF.